This T cell receptor (beta chain) was sequenced during a study of T cell repertoires in cytomegalovirus infection. General study points: There were carriers of CMV plus the relevant HLA, and cumulative public TCR beta family frequency identified them.

Via MiXCR, TCRdb re-called the reads, giving one row per CDR3 protein. The sample carries approximately 250,000 distinct CDR3 sequences, 9% to 15% recorded once. The CDR3 consists of 13 residues. Germline CDR1 and CDR2: SGHTA and FQGNSA. V lost 3 bases and J lost 6, with 9 bases in between. At least ten counts were recorded for this clonotype. Its antigen remains unidentified. This clonotype was obtained from a human donor in good health (CMV status not recorded). Some clones in this sample may be carry-over from other donors' samples. The sequencing sample was made of PBMCs. The genes are TRBV7-2 and TRBJ2-1, with D unresolved. CDR3 sequence reads: CASSLLLTNEQFF. CDR3 bases: TGTGCCAGCAGCTTGTTACTCACCAATGAGCAGTTCTTC.